This T cell receptor (beta chain) was sequenced in a study of T cells after yellow fever vaccination. There are many counts of this clonotype. As yet, its antigen is unknown. Study results and limitations: Weaker overall was a secondary response that nonetheless peaked faster, on day 5 versus 15. There was a small share of clonotypes that showed up in both the CD4 and CD8 compartments. Clones that expanded after primary vaccination mostly reappeared after the booster (96% CD4, approximately 87% CD8).

5'RACE template switching produced TCR cDNA carrying a universal primer site and UMIs. A single record per CDR3 protein comes from TCRdb applying MiXCR to the 5' RACE reads. Of about 200,000 distinct CDR3 sequences in the sample, around 3.1% were seen once. Source: CD4+ T cells sorted from PBMCs, taken 10 days after the yellow fever booster vaccination. This receptor was obtained from a man aged 18 to 29 who received the YFV17D yellow fever vaccine.

CDR3 in DNA: TGCAGTGCTAGAGGTTCAGGGGCAGAGACCCAGTACTTC. Protein sequence: CSARGSGAETQYF. The gene calls are TRBV20-1 and TRBJ2-5; possibly TRBD1 for D (6 bases). CDR1 is DFQATT, CDR2 SNEGSKA, per germline (reference sequence). V was clipped by 1 base and J by 4 bases, with 10 bases between them. This CDR3 comprises 13 residues.